This T cell receptor (beta chain) was sequenced during a study of CD8+ T cells in alopecia areata. Treatment here: oral pan-JAK inhibitor, 5-10 mg twice daily. Collection of lesional scalp punch biopsies and peripheral blood was performed in alopecia areata patients. Study-wide findings and caveats: In lesional scalp, particularly from alopecia totalis/universalis, clonality was higher than in normal scalp. Among the top 100, expanded CD8+ clones, as well as scalp clonality, were significantly decreased by tofacitinib.

Sequencing used cDNA as its template, made by extracting RNA and reverse transcribing it. TCRdb's copy holds only in-frame clones and misses some; the assay was immunoSEQ multiplex PCR. The sample includes more than 90,000 clones, roughly 50% of them seen just once. The CDR3 runs 16 residues. Germline CDR1 reads SGHVS; CDR2 reads FQNEAQ. The V segment lost 5 bases and the J segment 2 bases; nucleotides outside the gene matches: 11. A remark on this clone: The target antigen is unknown.

The source material was CD8+ T cells sorted from blood, sampled at week 24, from a patient treated with tofacitinib. The V and J genes are TRBV7-8 and TRBJ1-2, with TRBD1 matching 7 bases. This receptor was identified in a human donor with alopecia areata. CDR3 in DNA: TGTGCCAGCAGCCTCCCCGGGACAGAACGGAACTATGGCTACACCTTC. Encoded protein: CASSLPGTERNYGYTF.